This T cell receptor beta chain was sequenced during a study of T cells in Graves' hyperthyroidism and ophthalmopathy. Patients having uncontrolled infection, another autoimmune disease, pregnancy or lactation were not included. Many counts were recorded for this clonotype. The antigen remains unidentified. Germline assignment: CDR1 MDHEN and CDR2 SYDVKM. This CDR3 comprises 21 residues. The junction had 17 bases not matched to a gene; V was cut back by 1 base and J by 3 bases. Amplified regions were TCR beta CDR3 sequences from RNA transcripts. The TCR CDR3 first-round RT-PCR relied on the HTBI primer set. TCRdb processed the multiplex PCR reads anew with MiXCR; each CDR3 protein has one entry. The table includes about 610,000 distinct CDR3 sequences, about a sixth detected once. Whole-study results and caveats: Most clonotypes that expanded in the thyroid above 0.001 also showed up in blood.

This chain connects TRBV28 to TRBJ1-5, with 11 bases identical to TRBD1. The receptor was isolated from a woman in her thirties or forties with Graves' ophthalmopathy. The sequencing input was blood. CDR3 loop: CASSLFQLRDRGTGDNQPQHF. The CDR3 coding sequence is TGTGCCAGCAGTTTATTCCAGCTCCGGGACAGGGGGACGGGGGACAATCAGCCCCAGCATTTT.